What follows are 13 T cell receptor beta chains derived from one specimen sequenced in a study of radiotherapy plus CTLA-4 blockade in lung cancer. Clones were sequenced by immunoSEQ multiplex PCR, and TCRdb holds only the in-frame ones, with some missing. The profile shows some 120,000 clones, about 80% of them singletons. Here the sequenced sample was peripheral blood, taken from a patient treated with radiotherapy plus ipilimumab. The receptor source for this set is a human donor with non-small cell lung cancer that progressed on radiotherapy plus ipilimumab. Some clones in this sample may be carry-over from other donors' samples.

The V call is TRBV10-3, the J call TRBJ1-2; 10 nucleotides align to TRBD1. This CDR3 is 13 amino acids long. The V and J ends lost 6 bases and 6 bases, in that order; junction bases with no gene match: 4. The germline CDR1 and CDR2 sequences are ENHRY and SYGVKD. The CDR3 nucleotides read TGTGCCATCAGCGGGACAGGGGTAAATGGCTACACCTTC. It translates to CAISGTGVNGYTF.

The chain recombines TRBV2 with TRBJ1-2; D remains ambiguous. The CDR3 totals 15 residues. The V gene lost 5 bases and the J gene lost 1 base, with 14 bases spanning the gap. Germline assignment: CDR1 SNHLY and CDR2 FYNNEI. Written as DNA, the CDR3 is TGTGCCAGCAGTCTCCTAGGTGTCGTTAACTATGGCTACACCTTC. This codes for CASSLLGVVNYGYTF.

This sequence joins TRBV11-1 and TRBJ2-5; 9 bases align to TRBD1. With V trimmed by 0 bases and J by 6 bases, 8 bases remained unmatched. This CDR3 comprises 16 residues. From germline, CDR1 is SGHAT and CDR2 FQDESV (reference sequence). The CDR3 loop reads CASSLARDREGQTQYF. DNA for the CDR3: TGTGCCAGCAGCTTAGCGAGGGACAGGGAAGGACAGACCCAGTACTTC.

J is TRBJ2-1 and V is TRBV5-4, with 10 bases that match TRBD1. The CDR3 has 15 residues. V shed 0 bases, J shed 7 bases, and the junction held 4 bases outside the gene matches. Germline V lookup: CDR1 SGHNT, CDR2 YYREEE (reference sequence). The CDR3 region has the DNA TGTGCCAGCAGCTTGGGTTCGGGACAGGGGAATGAGCAGTTCTTC. Translated, it gives CASSLGSGQGNEQFF.

The genes are TRBV5-4 and TRBJ1-4; D is uncertain. The CDR3 is 16 residues long. Germline CDR1 is SGHNT and CDR2 is YYREEE (reference sequence). Trimming cost V 4 bases and J 0 bases, with 13 bases left between them. The CDR3 DNA follows: TGTGCCAGCAGCACCTTCAATACTGCAACTAATGAAAAACTGTTTTTT. This codes for CASSTFNTATNEKLFF.

As to this clone: Distinct nucleotide sequences in the sample also encode this CDR3. This chain joins TRBV7-9 and TRBJ2-5; D is perhaps TRBD1 (6 bases). Germline loops: CDR1 SEHNR, CDR2 FQNEAQ (reference sequence). The germline V and J ends were trimmed by 0 bases and 5 bases, with 7 bases remaining between them. CDR3 length: 13 residues. CDR3 residues: CASSLAGGETQYF. The CDR3 nucleotides read TGTGCCAGCAGCTTAGCAGGGGGTGAGACCCAGTACTTC.

The chain carries TRBV2 and TRBJ1-1; D gene uncertain. In germline, CDR1 is SNHLY, CDR2 FYNNEI. Trimming left V 3 bases short and J 6 bases short, with 17 bases between. The CDR3 is 15 amino acids. CDR3 protein: CASSDEQPEVSEAFF. As DNA, the CDR3 is TGTGCCAGCAGTGATGAACAGCCCGAGGTCTCTGAAGCTTTCTTT.

This clone is a singleton in its sample. This chain links TRBV12-5 with TRBJ2-2; D is uncertain. Germline V gene sequence: CDR1 LGHNT, CDR2 FRNRAP. The CDR3 sequence is 12 residues long. V lost 4 bases to trimming and J lost 7 bases, with 7 bases between them. CDR3 residues: CASGSLGGELFF. As DNA, the CDR3 is TGTGCTAGTGGTTCCTTAGGCGGGGAGCTGTTTTTT.

The chain carries TRBV21-1 and TRBJ2-7. TRBV21-1 is annotated as a pseudogene. The length of the CDR3 is 17 residues. The CDR3 is CASSKSIVRRTTGEQYF. The CDR3 DNA reads TGTGCCAGCAGCAAATCTATCGTCAGGAGAACTACGGGCGAGCAGTACTTC.

The V gene is TRBV7-2, the J gene TRBJ1-2; weak D call: TRBD1 (6 bases). This CDR3 has 12 amino acids. Germline V gene lookup returns CDR1 SGHTA and CDR2 FQGNSA. V was shortened by 5 bases and J by 8 bases, with 12 bases between the two germline ends. This CDR3 is CASSQTGIGYTF. CDR3 nucleotide sequence: TGTGCCAGCAGCCAAACAGGGATCGGCTACACCTTC.

This chain connects TRBV30 to TRBJ2-7; 7 bases map to TRBD1. The ends lost 1 base at V and 10 bases at J; junction bases unmatched: 4. This CDR3 has 11 amino acids. The germline gives CDR1 GTSNPN, CDR2 SVGIG (reference sequence). CDR3: CAWSGGGLQYF. CDR3 nucleotides: TGTGCCTGGAGTGGAGGGGGCTTACAGTACTTC. Using reference TRBV30 and TRBJ2-7 for the parts outside the CDR3, the full variable domain is SQTIHQWPATLVQPVGSPLSLECTVEGTSNPNLYWYRQAAGRGLQLLFYSVGIGQISSEVPQNLSASRPQDRQFILSSKKLLLSDSGFYLCAWSGGGLQYFGPGTRLTVT.

This clone was recorded at least ten times. This chain joins TRBV29-1 and TRBJ2-2, with 9 bases lining up with TRBD1. V gave up 4 bases and J gave up 11 bases; unmatched junction bases: 8. The CDR3 totals 13 residues. CDR1 is SQVTM, CDR2 ANQGSEA, per germline. For the CDR3, the DNA is TGCAGCGTTGGACCAACAGGGGGCTCCGAGCTGTTTTTT. It yields the protein CSVGPTGGSELFF.

This chain links TRBV5-1 with TRBJ1-1, with D hard to call. CDR3 length: 15 amino acids. V was pared by 1 base and J by 4 bases, with 14 bases between. Germline lookup yields CDR1 SGHRS and CDR2 YFSETQ. CDR3 residues: CASSLWADPGTEAFF. The CDR3 region has the DNA TGCGCCAGCAGCTTGTGGGCAGATCCTGGCACTGAAGCTTTCTTT.